This TCR beta chain was sequenced during a study of T cell repertoires in cytomegalovirus infection. Study details: From public TCR beta signatures came an indication of both CMV infection and matching HLA type. Regarding the study as a whole: Dominating the ex vivo response were TCR beta clonotypes that were CMV-specific and HLA-C-restricted. Cumulative public TCR beta family frequency identified carriers of CMV plus the relevant HLA.

TCRdb fed the reads into MiXCR, producing one record per CDR3 protein. Among 630,000 or so distinct CDR3 sequences listed, 24% were seen once. Germline-derived CDR1 and CDR2 are MDHEN and SYDVKM. V was clipped by 5 bases and J by 7 bases, with 14 bases between them. This CDR3 region has 14 residues. Only a few counts were recorded for this clonotype. Its antigen remains unidentified. Sequencing was performed on CD8+ T cells from PBMCs. The chain uses TRBV28 and TRBJ1-4; unclear D gene. This clonotype originated in a human donor in good health (CMV status not recorded). Some clones in this sample may be carry-over from other donors' samples. The CDR3 here is CASSLREGSEKLFF. The CDR3, as DNA: TGTGCCAGCAGTCTTCGGGAGGGAAGTGAAAAACTGTTTTTT. Supplemented by reference TRBV28 and TRBJ1-4, the full variable domain reads DVKVTQSSRYLVKRTGEKVFLECVQDMDHENMFWYRQDPGLGLRLIYFSYDVKMKEKGDIPEGYSVSREKKERFSLILESASTNQTSMYLCASSLREGSEKLFFGSGTQLSVL.